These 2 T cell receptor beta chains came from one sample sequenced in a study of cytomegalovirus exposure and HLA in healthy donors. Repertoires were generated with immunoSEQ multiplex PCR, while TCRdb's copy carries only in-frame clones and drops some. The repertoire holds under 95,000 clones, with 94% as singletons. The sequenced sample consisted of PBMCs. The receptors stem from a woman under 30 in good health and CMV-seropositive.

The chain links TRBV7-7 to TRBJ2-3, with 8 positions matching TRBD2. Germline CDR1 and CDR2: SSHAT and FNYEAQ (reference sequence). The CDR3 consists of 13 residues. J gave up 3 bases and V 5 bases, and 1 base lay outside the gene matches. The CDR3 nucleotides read TGTGCCAGCAGCCCGGGGGGGACAGATACGCAGTATTTT. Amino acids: CASSPGGTDTQYF.

The CDR3 region has the DNA TGTGCCAGCCCCAGGCAGGGAAAGGAAGGCTACACCTTC. Translated, it gives CASPRQGKEGYTF. The rearrangement links TRBV27 to TRBJ1-2, with TRBD1 as a possible D gene (5 bases). V lost 8 bases to trimming and J lost 8 bases, with 18 bases between them. Germline CDR1 MNHEY, CDR2 SMNVEV (reference sequence). The CDR3 spans 13 residues.